This TCR beta chain was sequenced for a study of shared clonotypes between healthy human individuals. Turning to the study itself: The study used three CD4 naive, three CD4 memory, two CD8 naive and one CD8 memory plate per donor.

General observations from the study: Against clonotypes common to all four donors, non-shared ones had lower generation probabilities. Sampling covered nothing but blood. Tissue TCR repertoires likely differ from those found in blood. Around 5% of naive CD4 clonotypes were common to a handful of donors.

Data came from immunoSEQ multiplex PCR; TCRdb stores just in-frame clones and leaves some out. The table includes 110,000 or so clones, about 63% detected once. Germline V lookup: CDR1 SGHRS, CDR2 YFSETQ. Trimming removed 0 bases from V and 0 bases from J, with 10 bases in between. The CDR3 spans 15 residues. With regard to this clone: Its antigen remains unidentified.

This chain links TRBV5-1 with TRBJ2-7; D is undetermined. This receptor was identified in a young woman in good health. Sequenced sample: memory CD8+ T cells sorted from blood. Described subset: CD45RO+ cells pooled with CCR7-negative TemRA cells. The CDR3 here is CASSLDLGHSYEQYF. The CDR3, as DNA: TGCGCCAGCAGCTTGGACTTAGGCCACTCCTACGAGCAGTACTTC.